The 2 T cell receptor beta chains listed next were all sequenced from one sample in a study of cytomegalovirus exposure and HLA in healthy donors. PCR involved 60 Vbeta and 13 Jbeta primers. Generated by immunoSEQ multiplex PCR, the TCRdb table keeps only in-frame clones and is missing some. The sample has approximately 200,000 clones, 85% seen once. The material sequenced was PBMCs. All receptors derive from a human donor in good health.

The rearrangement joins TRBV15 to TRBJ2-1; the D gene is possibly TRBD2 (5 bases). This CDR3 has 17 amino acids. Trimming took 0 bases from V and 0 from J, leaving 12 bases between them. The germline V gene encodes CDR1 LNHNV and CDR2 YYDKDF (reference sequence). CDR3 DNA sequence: TGTGCCACCAGCAGAGATTGGCGGAGGAGCTCCTACAATGAGCAGTTCTTC. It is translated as CATSRDWRRSSYNEQFF.

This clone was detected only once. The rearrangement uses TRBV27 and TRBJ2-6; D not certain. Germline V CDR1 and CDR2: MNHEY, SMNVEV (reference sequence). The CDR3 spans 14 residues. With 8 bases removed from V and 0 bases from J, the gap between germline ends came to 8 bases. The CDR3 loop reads CASRSNSGANVLTF. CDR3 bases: TGTGCCAGCCGGTCGAACTCTGGGGCCAACGTCCTGACTTTC.